This T cell receptor (beta chain) was identified during a study of T cells in Graves' hyperthyroidism and ophthalmopathy. Authors of the study amplified TCR beta CDR3 regions from RNA transcripts. During a first-round RT-PCR of the TCR CDR3, the HTBI primer set was used. TCRdb called the multiplex PCR reads again in MiXCR, with one record for every CDR3 protein. The sample consists of hundreds of thousands of distinct CDR3 sequences, about a third of them appearing once. This clonotype has a count of ten or more. The CDR3 is 15 residues long. V lost 4 bases to trimming and J lost 0 bases, with 13 bases between them. Germline CDR1 reads MGHRA; CDR2 reads YSYEKL.

The chain couples TRBV4-1 to TRBJ2-7; the D is unclear. Sequenced input: blood. The TCR comes from a woman in her thirties or forties with Graves' hyperthyroidism. CDR3: CASSPHLSLSYEQYF. The CDR3 DNA is TGCGCCAGCAGCCCCCACCTAAGCCTCTCCTACGAGCAGTACTTC.